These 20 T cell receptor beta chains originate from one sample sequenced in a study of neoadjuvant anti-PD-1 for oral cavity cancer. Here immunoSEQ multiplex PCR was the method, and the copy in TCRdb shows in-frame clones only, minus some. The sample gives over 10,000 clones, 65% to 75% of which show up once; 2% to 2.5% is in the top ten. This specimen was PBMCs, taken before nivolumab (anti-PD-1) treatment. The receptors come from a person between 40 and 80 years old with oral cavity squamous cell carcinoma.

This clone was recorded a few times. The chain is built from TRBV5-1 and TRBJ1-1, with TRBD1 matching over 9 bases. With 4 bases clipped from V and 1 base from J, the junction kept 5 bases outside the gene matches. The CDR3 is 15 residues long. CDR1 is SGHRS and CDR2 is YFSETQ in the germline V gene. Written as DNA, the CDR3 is TGCGCCAGCAGCCACCCGGGACAGGGGAACACTGAAGCTTTCTTT. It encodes CASSHPGQGNTEAFF.

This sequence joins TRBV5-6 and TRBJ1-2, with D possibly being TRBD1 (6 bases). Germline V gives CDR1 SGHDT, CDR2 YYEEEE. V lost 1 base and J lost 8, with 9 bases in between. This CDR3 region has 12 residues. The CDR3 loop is CASSLPGQGYTF. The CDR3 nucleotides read TGTGCCAGCAGCTTGCCCGGACAGGGCTACACCTTC.

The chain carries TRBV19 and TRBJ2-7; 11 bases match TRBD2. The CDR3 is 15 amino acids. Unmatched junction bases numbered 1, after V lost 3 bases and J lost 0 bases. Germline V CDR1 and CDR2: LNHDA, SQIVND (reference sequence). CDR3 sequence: CASSMLAGGSYEQYF. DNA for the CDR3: TGTGCCAGTAGTATGCTAGCGGGGGGCTCCTACGAGCAGTACTTC. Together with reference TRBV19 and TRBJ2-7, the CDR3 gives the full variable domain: DGGITQSPKYLFRKEGQNVTLSCEQNLNHDAMYWYRQDPGQGLRLIYYSQIVNDFQKGDIAEGYSVSREKKESFPLTVTSAQKNPTAFYLCASSMLAGGSYEQYFGPGTRLTVT.

The DNA of the CDR3 is TGTGCCAGCAGGGGAAACAGCCCGGGAGATACGCAGTATTTT. Translation: CASRGNSPGDTQYF. The chain combines TRBV7-3 with TRBJ2-3; no clear D. V gave up 6 bases and J gave up 5 bases, with 15 bases separating them. CDR3 length: 14 residues. From germline, CDR1 is SGHTA and CDR2 FQGTGA.

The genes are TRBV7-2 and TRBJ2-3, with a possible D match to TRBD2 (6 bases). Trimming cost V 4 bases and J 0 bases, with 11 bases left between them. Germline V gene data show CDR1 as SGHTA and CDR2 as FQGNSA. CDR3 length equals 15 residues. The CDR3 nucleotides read TGTGCCAGCAGCTCACGGGCGGGGAGCACAGATACGCAGTATTTT. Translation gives CASSSRAGSTDTQYF.

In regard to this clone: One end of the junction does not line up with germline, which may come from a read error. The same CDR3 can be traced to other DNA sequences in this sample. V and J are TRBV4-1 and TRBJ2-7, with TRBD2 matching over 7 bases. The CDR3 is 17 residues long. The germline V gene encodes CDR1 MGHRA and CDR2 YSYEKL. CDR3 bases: TGCGCCAGTAGCCTAGCGCTTAGCGGGCAACACTCCTACGAGCAGTACTTC. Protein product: CASSLALSGQHSYEQYF.

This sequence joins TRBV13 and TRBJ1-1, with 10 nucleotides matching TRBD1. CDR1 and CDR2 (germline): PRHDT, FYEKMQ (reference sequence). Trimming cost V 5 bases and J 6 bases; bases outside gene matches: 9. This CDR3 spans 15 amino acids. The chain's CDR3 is CASSPRQGASPEAFF. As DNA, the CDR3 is TGTGCCAGCAGCCCTAGACAGGGGGCGAGTCCTGAAGCTTTCTTT.

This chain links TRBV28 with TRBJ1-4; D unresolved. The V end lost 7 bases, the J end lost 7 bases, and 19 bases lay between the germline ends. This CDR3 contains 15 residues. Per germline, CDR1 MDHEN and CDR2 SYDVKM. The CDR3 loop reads CASTLSPSRTEKLFF. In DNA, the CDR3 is TGTGCCAGCACCCTTAGCCCGAGCAGGACTGAAAAACTGTTTTTT. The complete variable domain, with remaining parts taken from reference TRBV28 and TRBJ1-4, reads DVKVTQSSRYLVKRTGEKVFLECVQDMDHENMFWYRQDPGLGLRLIYFSYDVKMKEKGDIPEGYSVSREKKERFSLILESASTNQTSMYLCASTLSPSRTEKLFFGSGTQLSVL.

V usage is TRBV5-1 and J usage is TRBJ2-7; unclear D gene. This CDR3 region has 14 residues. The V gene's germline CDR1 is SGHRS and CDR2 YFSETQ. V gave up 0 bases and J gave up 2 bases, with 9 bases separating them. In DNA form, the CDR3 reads TGCGCCAGCAGCTTGGTTGGTCAGGCCTACGAGCAGTACTTC. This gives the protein CASSLVGQAYEQYF.

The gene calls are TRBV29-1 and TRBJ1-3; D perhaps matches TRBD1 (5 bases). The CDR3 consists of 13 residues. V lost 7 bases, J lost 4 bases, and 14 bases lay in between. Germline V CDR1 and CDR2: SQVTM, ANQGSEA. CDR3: CSARRAGGNTIYF. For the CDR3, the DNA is TGCAGCGCCCGCCGGGCAGGGGGAAACACCATATATTTT.

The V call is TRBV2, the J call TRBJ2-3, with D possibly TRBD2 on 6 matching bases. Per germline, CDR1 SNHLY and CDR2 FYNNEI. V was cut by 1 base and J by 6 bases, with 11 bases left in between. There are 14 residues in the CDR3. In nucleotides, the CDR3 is TGTGCCAGCAGTGAAGAGACTAGGGCCGATACGCAGTATTTT. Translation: CASSEETRADTQYF.

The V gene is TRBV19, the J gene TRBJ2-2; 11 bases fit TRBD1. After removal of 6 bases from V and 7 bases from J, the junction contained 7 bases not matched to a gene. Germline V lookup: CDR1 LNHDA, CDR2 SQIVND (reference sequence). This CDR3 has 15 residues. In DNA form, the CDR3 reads TGTGCCAGTAGCGAGGGGACAGGGGGTGGCGGGGAGCTGTTTTTT. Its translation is CASSEGTGGGGELFF.

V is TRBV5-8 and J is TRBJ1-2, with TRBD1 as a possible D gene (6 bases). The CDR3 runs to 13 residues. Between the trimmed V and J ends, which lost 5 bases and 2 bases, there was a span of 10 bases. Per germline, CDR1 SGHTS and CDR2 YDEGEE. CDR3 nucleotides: TGTGCCAGCAGATTCACAGGGAACTATGGCTACACCTTC. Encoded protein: CASRFTGNYGYTF.

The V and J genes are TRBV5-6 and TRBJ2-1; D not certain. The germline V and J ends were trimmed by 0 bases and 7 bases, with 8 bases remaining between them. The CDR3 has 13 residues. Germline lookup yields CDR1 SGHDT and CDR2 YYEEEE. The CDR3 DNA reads TGTGCCAGCAGCTTGGGCAGGCCGAATGAGCAGTTCTTC. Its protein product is CASSLGRPNEQFF.

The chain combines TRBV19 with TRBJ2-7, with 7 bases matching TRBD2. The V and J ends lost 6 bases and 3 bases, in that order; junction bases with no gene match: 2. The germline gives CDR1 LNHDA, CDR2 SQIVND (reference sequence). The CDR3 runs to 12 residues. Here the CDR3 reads CASSGRSYEQYF. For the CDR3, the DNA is TGTGCCAGTAGCGGGAGGAGCTACGAGCAGTACTTC. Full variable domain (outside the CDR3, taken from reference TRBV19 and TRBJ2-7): DGGITQSPKYLFRKEGQNVTLSCEQNLNHDAMYWYRQDPGQGLRLIYYSQIVNDFQKGDIAEGYSVSREKKESFPLTVTSAQKNPTAFYLCASSGRSYEQYFGPGTRLTVT.

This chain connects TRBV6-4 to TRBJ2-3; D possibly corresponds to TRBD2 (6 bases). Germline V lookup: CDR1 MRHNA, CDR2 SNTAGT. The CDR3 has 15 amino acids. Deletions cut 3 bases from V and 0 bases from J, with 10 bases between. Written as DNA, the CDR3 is TGTGCCAGCAGTGAAGCCGGGGGTAGCACAGATACGCAGTATTTT. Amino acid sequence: CASSEAGGSTDTQYF.

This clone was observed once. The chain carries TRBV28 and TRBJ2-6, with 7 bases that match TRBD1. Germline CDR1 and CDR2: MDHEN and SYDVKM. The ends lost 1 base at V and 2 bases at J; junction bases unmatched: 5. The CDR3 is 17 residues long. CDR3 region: CASSLSAGQAGANVLTF. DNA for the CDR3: TGTGCCAGCAGTTTATCTGCCGGACAGGCTGGGGCCAACGTCCTGACTTTC.

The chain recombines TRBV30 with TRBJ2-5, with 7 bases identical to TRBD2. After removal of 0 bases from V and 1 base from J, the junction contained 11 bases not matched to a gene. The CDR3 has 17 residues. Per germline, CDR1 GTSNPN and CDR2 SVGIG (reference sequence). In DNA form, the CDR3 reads TGTGCCTGGAGTGTTCTACGAGCGGGGACCCTCCAAGAGACCCAGTACTTC. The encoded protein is CAWSVLRAGTLQETQYF.

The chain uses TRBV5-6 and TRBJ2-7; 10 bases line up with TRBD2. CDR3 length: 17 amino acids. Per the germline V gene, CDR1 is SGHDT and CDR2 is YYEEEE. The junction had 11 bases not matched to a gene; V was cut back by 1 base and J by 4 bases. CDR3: CASSLFVSGRPLYEQYF. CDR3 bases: TGTGCCAGCAGCTTGTTCGTTAGCGGGAGGCCACTTTACGAGCAGTACTTC. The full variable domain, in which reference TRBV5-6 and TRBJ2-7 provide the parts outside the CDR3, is DAGVTQSPTHLIKTRGQQVTLRCSPKSGHDTVSWYQQALGQGPQFIFQYYEEEERQRGNFPDRFSGHQFPNYSSELNVNALLLGDSALYLCASSLFVSGRPLYEQYFGPGTRLTVT.

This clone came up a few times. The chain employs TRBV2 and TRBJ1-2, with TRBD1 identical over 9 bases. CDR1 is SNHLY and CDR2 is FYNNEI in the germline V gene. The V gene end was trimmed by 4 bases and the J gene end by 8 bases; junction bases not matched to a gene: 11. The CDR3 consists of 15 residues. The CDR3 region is CASSVAGQGLSGYTF. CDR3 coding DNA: TGTGCCAGCAGTGTGGCGGGACAGGGATTGTCCGGCTACACCTTC.